This T cell receptor beta chain was observed in a study of T cells in Graves' hyperthyroidism and ophthalmopathy. RNA transcripts provided the source from which TCR beta CDR3 regions were amplified. The HTBI primer set drove a first-round RT-PCR of the TCR CDR3. In TCRdb, the multiplex PCR reads were re-called with MiXCR into one record per CDR3 protein. The data contain around 690,000 distinct CDR3 sequences, about 18% of them singletons. It was considered stable Graves' hyperthyroidism when ophthalmopathy did not progress within 18 months. Those with hyperthyroidism were 18 to 65 years old, newly diagnosed, and ill for under 2 months. Orbital computed tomography, thyroid ultrasound, serum thyroxine and TRAb, and clinical symptoms together informed the diagnoses. The PBMCs studied were ones that came from about 10 ml fresh peripheral blood. CDR1 and CDR2 from the germline V gene are LNHDA and SQIVND (reference sequence). The CDR3 runs to 14 residues. Trimming cost V 2 bases and J 7 bases, with 12 bases left between them.

The sample consisted of blood. The clonotype originates from a man aged 50-59 years with Graves' hyperthyroidism. The chain joins TRBV19 to TRBJ2-1; D perhaps matches TRBD2 (5 bases). CDR3 sequence: CASSIPASLNEQFF. CDR3 nucleotide sequence: TGTGCCAGTAGTATACCCGCTAGCCTGAATGAGCAGTTCTTC.